The source of this T cell receptor beta chain is a study of coeliac disease. Whole-study results and caveats: TRB repertoires were largely private, with most amino acid sequences found in only one sample.

As for this clone: The antigen is not known. This CDR3 is also generated by other DNA sequences in the sample.

TCRdb keeps only in-frame clones here, not all; method: immunoSEQ multiplex PCR. Here the sample spans fewer than 2,000 clones, approximately 70% being singletons. The CDR3 is 13 residues long. CDR1 is GTSNPN, CDR2 SVGIG, per germline (reference sequence). The J segment lost 8 bases and the V segment lost 0 bases, leaving 6 bases of the junction unmatched. This receptor was taken from a human donor without celiac disease. The sample was lymphocytes from the gut lamina propria. The rearrangement uses TRBV30 and TRBJ1-2; 7 bases match TRBD1. The CDR3 sequence is CAWSVGGVVGYTF. CDR3 DNA sequence: TGTGCCTGGAGTGTAGGGGGCGTGGTAGGCTACACCTTC. The whole variable domain, remainder taken from reference TRBV30 and TRBJ1-2, is SQTIHQWPATLVQPVGSPLSLECTVEGTSNPNLYWYRQAAGRGLQLLFYSVGIGQISSEVPQNLSASRPQDRQFILSSKKLLLSDSGFYLCAWSVGGVVGYTFGSGTRLTVV.